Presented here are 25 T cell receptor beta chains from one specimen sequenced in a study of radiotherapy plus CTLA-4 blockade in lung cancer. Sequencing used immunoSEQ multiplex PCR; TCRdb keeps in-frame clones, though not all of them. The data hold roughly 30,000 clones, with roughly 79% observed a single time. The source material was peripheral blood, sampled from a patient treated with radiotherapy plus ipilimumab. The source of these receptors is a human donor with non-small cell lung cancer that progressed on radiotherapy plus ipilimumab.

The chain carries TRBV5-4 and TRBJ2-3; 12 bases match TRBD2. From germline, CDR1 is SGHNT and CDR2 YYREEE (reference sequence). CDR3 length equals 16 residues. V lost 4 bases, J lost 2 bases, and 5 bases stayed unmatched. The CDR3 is CASSKTSGGFTDTQYF. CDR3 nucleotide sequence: TGTGCCAGCAGCAAGACTAGCGGGGGATTCACAGATACGCAGTATTTT.

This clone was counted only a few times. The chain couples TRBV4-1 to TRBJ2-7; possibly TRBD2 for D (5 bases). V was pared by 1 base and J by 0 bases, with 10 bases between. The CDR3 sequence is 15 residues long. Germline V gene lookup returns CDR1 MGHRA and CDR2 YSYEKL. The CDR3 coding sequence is TGCGCCAGCAGCCAAGCTGGCGGGCTCTCCTACGAGCAGTACTTC. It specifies CASSQAGGLSYEQYF.

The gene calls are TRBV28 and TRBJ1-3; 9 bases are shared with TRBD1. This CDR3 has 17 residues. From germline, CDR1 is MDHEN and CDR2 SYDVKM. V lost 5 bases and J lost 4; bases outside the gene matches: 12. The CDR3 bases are TGTGCCAGCAGTCCAGTCCCGGGACAGGGATCGGGAAACACCATATATTTT. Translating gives CASSPVPGQGSGNTIYF.

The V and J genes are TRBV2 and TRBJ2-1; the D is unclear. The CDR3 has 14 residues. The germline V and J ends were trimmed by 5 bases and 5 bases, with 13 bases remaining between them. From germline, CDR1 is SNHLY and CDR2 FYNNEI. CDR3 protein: CASSKVGSNNEQFF. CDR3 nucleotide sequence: TGTGCCAGCAGTAAGGTAGGGTCCAACAATGAGCAGTTCTTC.

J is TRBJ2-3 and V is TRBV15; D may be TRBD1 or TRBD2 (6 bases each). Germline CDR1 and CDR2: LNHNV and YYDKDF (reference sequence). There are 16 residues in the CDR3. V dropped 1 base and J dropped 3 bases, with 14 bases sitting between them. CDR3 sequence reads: CATSRVLGGLTDTQYF. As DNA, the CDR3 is TGTGCCACCAGCAGAGTTTTAGGGGGGTTGACAGATACGCAGTATTTT.

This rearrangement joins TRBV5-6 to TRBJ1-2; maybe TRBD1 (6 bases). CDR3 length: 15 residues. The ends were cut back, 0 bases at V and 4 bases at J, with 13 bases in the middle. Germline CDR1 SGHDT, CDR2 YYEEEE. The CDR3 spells CASSLAAGDFYGYTF. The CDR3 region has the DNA TGTGCCAGCAGCTTGGCAGCAGGGGACTTCTATGGCTACACCTTC.

CDR3 region: CAGSPQTGGGYEQYF. The CDR3, as DNA: TGTGCCGGATCTCCTCAAACAGGGGGCGGCTACGAGCAGTACTTC. J is TRBJ2-7 and V is TRBV2, with TRBD1 matching over 9 bases. CDR3 size: 15 residues. The V gene's germline CDR1 is SNHLY and CDR2 FYNNEI. Trimming took 11 bases from V and 3 from J; bases not matched to a gene: 14.

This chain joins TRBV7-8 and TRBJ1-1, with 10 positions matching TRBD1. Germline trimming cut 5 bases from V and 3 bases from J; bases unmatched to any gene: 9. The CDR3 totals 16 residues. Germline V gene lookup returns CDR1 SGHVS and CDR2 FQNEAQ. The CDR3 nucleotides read TGTGCCAGCAGCATGACAGGGGGCCTGATAGACACTGAAGCTTTCTTT. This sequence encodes CASSMTGGLIDTEAFF.

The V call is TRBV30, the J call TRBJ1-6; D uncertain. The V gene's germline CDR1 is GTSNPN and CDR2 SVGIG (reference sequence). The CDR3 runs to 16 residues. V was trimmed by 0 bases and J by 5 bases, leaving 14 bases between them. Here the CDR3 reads CAWSVAGGDNNSPLHF. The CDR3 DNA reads TGTGCCTGGAGTGTAGCGGGTGGTGATAATAATTCACCCCTCCACTTT.

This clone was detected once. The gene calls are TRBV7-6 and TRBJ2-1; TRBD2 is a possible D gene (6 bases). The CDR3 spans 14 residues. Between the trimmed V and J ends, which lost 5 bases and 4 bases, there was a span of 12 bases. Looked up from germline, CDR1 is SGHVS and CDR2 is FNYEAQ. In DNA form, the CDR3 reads TGTGCCAGCAGCAAGCGGGCGTCGTACAATGAGCAGTTCTTC. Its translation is CASSKRASYNEQFF.

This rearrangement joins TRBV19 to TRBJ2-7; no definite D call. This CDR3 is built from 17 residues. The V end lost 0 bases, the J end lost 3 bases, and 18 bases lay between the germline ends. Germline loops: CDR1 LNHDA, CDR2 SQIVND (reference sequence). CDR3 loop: CASSIEVLCRIHYEQYF. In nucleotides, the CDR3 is TGTGCCAGTAGTATAGAGGTTCTGTGCAGGATCCACTACGAGCAGTACTTC.

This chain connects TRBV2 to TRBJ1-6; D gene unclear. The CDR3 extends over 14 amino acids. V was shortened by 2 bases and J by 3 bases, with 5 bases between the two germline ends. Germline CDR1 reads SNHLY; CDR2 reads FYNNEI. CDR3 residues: CASSERDYNSPLHF. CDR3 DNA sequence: TGTGCCAGCAGTGAAAGGGACTATAATTCACCCCTCCACTTT.

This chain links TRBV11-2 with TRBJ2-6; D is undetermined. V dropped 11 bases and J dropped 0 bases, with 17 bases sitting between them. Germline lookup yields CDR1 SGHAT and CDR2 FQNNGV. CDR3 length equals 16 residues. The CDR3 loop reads CAASVPLHSGANVLTF. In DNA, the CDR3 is TGTGCCGCCTCGGTCCCCCTGCACTCTGGGGCCAACGTCCTGACTTTC.

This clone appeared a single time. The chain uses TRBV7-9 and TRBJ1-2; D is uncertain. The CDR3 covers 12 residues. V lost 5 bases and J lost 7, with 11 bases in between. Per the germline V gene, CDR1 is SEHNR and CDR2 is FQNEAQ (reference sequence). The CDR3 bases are TGTGCCAGCAGCCCAGAAGTACCTGGCTACACCTTC. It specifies CASSPEVPGYTF.

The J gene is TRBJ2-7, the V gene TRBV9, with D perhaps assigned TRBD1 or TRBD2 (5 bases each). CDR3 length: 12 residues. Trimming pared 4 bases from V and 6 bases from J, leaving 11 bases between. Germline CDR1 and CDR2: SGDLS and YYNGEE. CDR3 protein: CASSFDGGEQYF. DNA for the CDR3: TGTGCCAGCAGCTTCGATGGGGGCGAGCAGTACTTC.

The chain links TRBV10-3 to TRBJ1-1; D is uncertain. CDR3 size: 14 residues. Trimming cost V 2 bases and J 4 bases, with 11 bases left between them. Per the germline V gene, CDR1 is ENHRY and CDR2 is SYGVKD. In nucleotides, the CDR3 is TGTGCCATCAGTGAGCGGACCCGGGGCACTGAAGCTTTCTTT. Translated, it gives CAISERTRGTEAFF.

CDR3 region: CASSLSPQGHQPQHF. As DNA, the CDR3 is TGTGCCAGCAGTTTATCCCCACAGGGACATCAGCCCCAGCATTTT. The genes are TRBV27 and TRBJ1-5, with D possibly matching TRBD1 (6 bases). This CDR3 region has 15 residues. V was cut by 0 bases and J by 5 bases, with 11 bases left in between. Per the germline V gene, CDR1 is MNHEY and CDR2 is SMNVEV (reference sequence).

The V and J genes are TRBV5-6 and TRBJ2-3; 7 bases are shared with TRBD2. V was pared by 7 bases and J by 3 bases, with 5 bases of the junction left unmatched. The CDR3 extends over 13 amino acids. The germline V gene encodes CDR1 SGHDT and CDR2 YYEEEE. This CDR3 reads CASYLGGTDTQYF. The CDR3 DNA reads TGTGCCAGCTACCTGGGGGGGACAGATACGCAGTATTTT.

The DNA for the CDR3 is TGTGCCAGCAGTTTATTCGGGGAGGTAGATACGCAGTATTTT. Its translation: CASSLFGEVDTQYF. The V gene is TRBV28, the J gene TRBJ2-3; D may be TRBD2 (6 bases). Germline V gene data show CDR1 as MDHEN and CDR2 as SYDVKM. The CDR3 totals 14 residues. Deletions cut 1 base from V and 5 bases from J, with 10 bases between.

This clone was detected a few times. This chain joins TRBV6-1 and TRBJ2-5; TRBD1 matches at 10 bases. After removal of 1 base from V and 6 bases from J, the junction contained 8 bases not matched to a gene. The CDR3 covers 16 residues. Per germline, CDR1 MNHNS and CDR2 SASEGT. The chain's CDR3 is CASSEGGTGVPKTQYF. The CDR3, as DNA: TGTGCCAGCAGTGAAGGCGGGACAGGGGTCCCCAAGACCCAGTACTTC.

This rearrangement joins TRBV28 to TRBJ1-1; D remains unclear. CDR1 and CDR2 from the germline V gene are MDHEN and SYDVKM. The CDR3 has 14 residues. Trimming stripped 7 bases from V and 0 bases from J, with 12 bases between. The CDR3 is CASTYGGVNTEAFF. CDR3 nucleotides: TGTGCCAGCACCTACGGCGGGGTGAACACTGAAGCTTTCTTT.

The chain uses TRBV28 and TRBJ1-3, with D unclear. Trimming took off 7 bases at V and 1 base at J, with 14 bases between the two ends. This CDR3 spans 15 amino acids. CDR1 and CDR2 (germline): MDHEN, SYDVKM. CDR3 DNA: TGTGCCAGCACCCCGGGGTACCGTTCTGGAAACACCATATATTTT. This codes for CASTPGYRSGNTIYF. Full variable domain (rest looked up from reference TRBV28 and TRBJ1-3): DVKVTQSSRYLVKRTGEKVFLECVQDMDHENMFWYRQDPGLGLRLIYFSYDVKMKEKGDIPEGYSVSREKKERFSLILESASTNQTSMYLCASTPGYRSGNTIYFGEGSWLTVV.

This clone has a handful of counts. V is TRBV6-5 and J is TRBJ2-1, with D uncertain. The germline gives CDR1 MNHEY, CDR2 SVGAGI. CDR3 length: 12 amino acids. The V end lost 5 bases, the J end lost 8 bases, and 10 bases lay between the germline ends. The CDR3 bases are TGTGCCAGCAGTGATTCTCGCTATGAGCAGTTCTTC. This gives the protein CASSDSRYEQFF.

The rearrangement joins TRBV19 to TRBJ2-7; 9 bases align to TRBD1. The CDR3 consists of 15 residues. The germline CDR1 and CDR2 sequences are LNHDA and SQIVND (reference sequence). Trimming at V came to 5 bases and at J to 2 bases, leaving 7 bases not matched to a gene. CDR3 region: CASSLGTGFAYEQYF. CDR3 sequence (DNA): TGTGCCAGTAGTCTCGGGACAGGGTTTGCCTACGAGCAGTACTTC.

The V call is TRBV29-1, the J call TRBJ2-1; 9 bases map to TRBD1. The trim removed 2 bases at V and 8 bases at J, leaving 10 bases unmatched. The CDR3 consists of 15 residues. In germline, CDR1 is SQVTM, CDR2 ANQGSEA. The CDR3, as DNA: TGCAGCGTTGAAAGGGGGGACAGGGCAACCTATGAGCAGTTCTTC. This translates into CSVERGDRATYEQFF.